This record looks at one T cell receptor beta chain sequence and its context. Its antigen remains unknown. The data derive from a study of read filtering for tumor transcriptome and immune sequencing. Study-wide findings and caveats: This fraction held mixed bone marrow immune cells after CD138-negative sorting.

Germline-derived CDR1 and CDR2 are SEHNR and FQNEAQ (reference sequence). CDR3 length equals 14 residues. The junction had 7 bases not matched to a gene; V was cut back by 5 bases and J by 5 bases. Molecular barcoded adaptors covering alpha/delta and beta/gamma chains were used on approximately 440 ng RNA. Each CDR3 protein is one row after TCRdb ran MiXCR on the reads. The sample contains around 25,000 distinct CDR3 sequences, about 20% of which appear only once. The source is a donor at least 40 years old with multiple myeloma. The chain has TRBV7-9 and TRBJ1-1, with 8 bases identical to TRBD1. Sequencing used a population of CD138-negative cells sorted from bone marrow. DNA of the CDR3: TGTGCCAGCAGCACTACAGGGGGAAGAACTGAAGCTTTCTTT. Encoded protein: CASSTTGGRTEAFF.